Presented here are 24 T cell receptor beta chains from one specimen sequenced in a study of blood T cell repertoires in COVID-19. Only in-frame clones appear in the TCRdb table, and some are missing; sequencing was by immunoSEQ multiplex PCR. The table lists roughly 240,000 clones, approximately 85% of them singletons. The specimen sequenced was PBMCs or T cells enriched from blood (not recorded which). These receptors were obtained from a woman aged 45 to 65 who had recovered from COVID-19.

This clone appeared a single time. V is TRBV5-1 and J is TRBJ1-1; TRBD1 aligns across 7 bases. CDR3 length: 14 amino acids. Germline loops: CDR1 SGHRS, CDR2 YFSETQ. The trim removed 4 bases at V and 3 bases at J, leaving 6 bases unmatched. CDR3 loop: CASSTDRWHTEAFF. The CDR3 DNA reads TGCGCCAGCAGCACGGACAGGTGGCACACTGAAGCTTTCTTT.

The chain uses TRBV6-4 and TRBJ1-2, with TRBD1 as a possible D gene (6 bases). V was clipped by 6 bases and J by 0 bases, with 20 bases between them. Per the germline V gene, CDR1 is MRHNA and CDR2 is SNTAGT. The CDR3 is 17 residues long. This chain's CDR3 is CASSPDGRGLANYGYTF. CDR3 nucleotide sequence: TGTGCCAGCAGCCCCGACGGGAGGGGGTTAGCTAACTATGGCTACACCTTC.

The chain's CDR3 is CASSLAVAESTGELFF. DNA of the CDR3: TGTGCCAGCAGCTTAGCGGTAGCGGAATCAACCGGGGAGCTGTTTTTT. This rearrangement joins TRBV7-9 to TRBJ2-2, with D perhaps TRBD2 (6 bases). This CDR3 has 16 amino acids. Germline V gene data show CDR1 as SEHNR and CDR2 as FQNEAQ (reference sequence). Trimming pared 0 bases from V and 5 bases from J, leaving 13 bases between.

V is TRBV27 and J is TRBJ2-2, with unresolved D. The germline V and J ends were trimmed by 2 bases and 6 bases, with 7 bases remaining between them. The CDR3 length is 13 residues. From germline, CDR1 is MNHEY and CDR2 SMNVEV (reference sequence). CDR3 sequence: CASSLPPAGELFF. CDR3 DNA sequence: TGTGCCAGCAGTTTACCCCCGGCCGGGGAGCTGTTTTTT.

The chain has TRBV4-1 and TRBJ1-1, with no clear D. This CDR3 is built from 15 residues. Trimming removed 4 bases at V and 1 base at J, with 13 bases between. From germline, CDR1 is MGHRA and CDR2 YSYEKL. CDR3 region: CASSRVSGGNTEAFF. The DNA for the CDR3 is TGCGCCAGCAGCCGAGTCAGCGGTGGGAACACTGAAGCTTTCTTT.

The chain has TRBV7-6 and TRBJ2-5, with D unclear. CDR1 and CDR2 from the germline V gene are SGHVS and FNYEAQ. The CDR3 contains 13 residues. CDR3 sequence (DNA): TGTGCAAGTCTGCGCAAGTTGGGCGAGACCCAGTACTTC. It codes for CASLRKLGETQYF.

V usage is TRBV7-3 and J usage is TRBJ2-1; D perhaps matches TRBD2 (7 bases). Germline assignment: CDR1 SGHTA and CDR2 FQGTGA. The CDR3 sequence is 15 residues long. V was trimmed by 5 bases and J by 7 bases, leaving 18 bases between them. The CDR3 coding sequence is TGTGCCAGCAGCCCCACCGCGGGGGCCTGGAATGAGCAGTTCTTC. Translation gives CASSPTAGAWNEQFF.

CDR3 in DNA: TGTGCCAGCAGTGGGGCGGACACAGCTAACTATGGCTACACCTTC. It encodes CASSGADTANYGYTF. The chain recombines TRBV28 with TRBJ1-2, with D maybe TRBD1 (5 bases). V dropped 5 bases and J dropped 0 bases, with 13 bases sitting between them. Germline values: CDR1 MDHEN, CDR2 SYDVKM. This CDR3 spans 15 amino acids.

This sequence joins TRBV6-5 and TRBJ1-2, with 7 bases fitting TRBD1. Germline V CDR1 and CDR2: MNHEY, SVGAGI. The CDR3 sequence is 14 residues long. The junction had 2 bases not matched to a gene; V was cut back by 2 bases and J by 2 bases. The CDR3 is CASSYGDSNYGYTF. In DNA, the CDR3 is TGTGCCAGCAGTTACGGGGACAGCAACTATGGCTACACCTTC.

This clone appeared a single time. The chain links TRBV6-5 to TRBJ2-7; 13 nucleotides line up with TRBD2. Germline V gene lookup returns CDR1 MNHEY and CDR2 SVGAGI. This CDR3 region has 16 residues. The V and J ends lost 1 base and 4 bases, in that order; junction bases with no gene match: 4. For the CDR3, the DNA is TGTGCCAGCAGTTACTGGACTAGCGGGGGACCATACGAGCAGTACTTC. Encoded protein: CASSYWTSGGPYEQYF.

This chain connects TRBV2 to TRBJ1-5; unclear D gene. Per the germline V gene, CDR1 is SNHLY and CDR2 is FYNNEI. Deletions cut 7 bases from V and 3 bases from J, with 10 bases between. This CDR3 contains 13 residues. The CDR3 DNA follows: TGTGCCAGCAAAGAGAGTTTCAATCAGCCCCAGCATTTT. Encoded protein: CASKESFNQPQHF. The full variable domain, in which reference TRBV2 and TRBJ1-5 provide the parts outside the CDR3, is EPEVTQTPSHQVTQMGQEVILRCVPISNHLYFYWYRQILGQKVEFLVSFYNNEISEKSEIFDDQFSVERPDGSNFTLKIRSTKLEDSAMYFCASKESFNQPQHFGDGTRLSIL.

The chain has TRBV7-2 and TRBJ1-2; D is possibly TRBD1 (5 bases). Deletions cut 2 bases from V and 8 bases from J, with 9 bases between. The germline CDR1 and CDR2 sequences are SGHTA and FQGNSA. The length of the CDR3 is 12 residues. CDR3 DNA sequence: TGTGCCAGCAGCTTACAGGGATCCGGCTACACCTTC. Its protein product is CASSLQGSGYTF.

The genes are TRBV24-1 and TRBJ2-5; 11 positions agree with TRBD2. The germline V gene has CDR1 KGHDR and CDR2 SFDVKD. J lost 1 base, V lost 2 bases, and 2 bases had no gene match. The CDR3 is 16 residues long. For the CDR3, the DNA is TGTGCCACCAGTGATTACGGACTAGCGGGCCAAGAGACCCAGTACTTC. Amino acids: CATSDYGLAGQETQYF.

The chain has TRBV30 and TRBJ2-1; a possible D gene is TRBD1 (5 bases). Trimming cost V 4 bases and J 4 bases, with 11 bases left between them. CDR3 length equals 13 residues. From germline, CDR1 is GTSNPN and CDR2 SVGIG (reference sequence). CDR3 residues: CAWTRDRYNEQFF. Here the CDR3 DNA reads TGTGCCTGGACCCGCGACAGATACAATGAGCAGTTCTTC.

The chain employs TRBV4-3 and TRBJ1-1; D call uncertain. V was pared by 1 base and J by 2 bases, with 11 bases between. Germline CDR1 LGHNA, CDR2 YSLEER. The CDR3 is 15 amino acids. The CDR3 spells CASSQGGKANTEAFF. CDR3 coding DNA: TGCGCCAGCAGCCAAGGAGGGAAGGCAAACACTGAAGCTTTCTTT.

This rearrangement joins TRBV7-6 to TRBJ1-3, with D unresolved. The V gene's germline CDR1 is SGHVS and CDR2 FNYEAQ. The ends were cut back, 1 base at V and 1 base at J, with 17 bases in the middle. The CDR3 covers 18 residues. CDR3 nucleotides: TGTGCCAGCAGCTTAGTAGTTGGAGGGCCTTTGTCTGGAAACACCATATATTTT. This encodes CASSLVVGGPLSGNTIYF.

A single count supports this clone. The V gene is TRBV7-2, the J gene TRBJ2-2; D not resolved. This CDR3 has 13 residues. V dropped 5 bases and J dropped 4 bases, with 8 bases sitting between them. CDR1 SGHTA and CDR2 FQGNSA come from the germline V gene. The chain's CDR3 is CASSPPGTGELFF. The CDR3 DNA reads as TGTGCCAGCAGCCCCCCCGGCACCGGGGAGCTGTTTTTT. Filled out from reference TRBV7-2 and TRBJ2-2, the complete variable domain reads GAGVSQSPSNKVTEKGKDVELRCDPISGHTALYWYRQSLGQGLEFLIYFQGNSAPDKSGLPSDRFSAERTGGSVSTLTIQRTQQEDSAVYLCASSPPGTGELFFGEGSRLTVL.

J is TRBJ1-4 and V is TRBV6-5, with a weak D call TRBD1 (5 bases). The CDR3 spans 13 residues. Trimming took 5 bases from V and 4 from J, leaving 8 bases between them. Germline CDR1 MNHEY, CDR2 SVGAGI. The CDR3 nucleotides are TGTGCCAGCAGTAGGGACTTTAATGAAAAACTGTTTTTT. Amino acids: CASSRDFNEKLFF.

A single count supports this clone. This chain's CDR3 is CASSPGGKGHEQYF. DNA of the CDR3: TGTGCCAGCAGCCCCGGAGGGAAGGGCCACGAGCAGTACTTC. The genes are TRBV11-3 and TRBJ2-7, with D possibly matching TRBD2 (6 bases). Germline CDR1 reads SGHNT; CDR2 reads YENEEA. The V gene lost 5 bases and the J gene lost 5 bases, with 16 bases spanning the gap. The CDR3 extends over 14 amino acids.

The CDR3 reads CAWSEQNNQPQHF. In nucleotides, the CDR3 is TGTGCCTGGAGTGAACAGAACAATCAGCCCCAGCATTTT. The rearrangement uses TRBV30 and TRBJ1-5; D call uncertain. Trimming pared 1 base from V and 3 bases from J, leaving 7 bases between. The CDR3 has 13 residues. Germline V gene sequence: CDR1 GTSNPN, CDR2 SVGIG (reference sequence).

The J gene is TRBJ1-1, the V gene TRBV7-2; possibly TRBD1 for D (5 bases). The V end was cut by 3 bases, the J end by 1 base, with 18 bases between. Germline V CDR1 and CDR2: SGHTA, FQGNSA. The CDR3 is 17 amino acids. CDR3 sequence (DNA): TGTGCCAGCAGCTTTGGGGGTTTTGCGGGAAGGAACACTGAAGCTTTCTTT. Its protein is CASSFGGFAGRNTEAFF.

This clone came up a few times. Here the CDR3 reads CASSYLGAGNTIYF. CDR3 in DNA: TGTGCCAGCAGTTACCTAGGTGCTGGAAACACCATATATTTT. The V call is TRBV6-6, the J call TRBJ1-3; D uncertain. There are 14 residues in the CDR3. Trimming shortened V by 2 bases and J by 2 bases, and 7 bases separated the two germline ends. Germline V gives CDR1 MNHNY, CDR2 SVGAGI (reference sequence).

The chain is built from TRBV18 and TRBJ1-6; D is possibly TRBD1 (5 bases). The V end lost 5 bases, the J end lost 6 bases, and 23 bases lay between the germline ends. Germline CDR1 is KGHSH and CDR2 is LQKENI. This CDR3 contains 18 residues. This CDR3 is CASSTGAVRSLSNSPLHF. The CDR3 bases are TGTGCCAGCTCAACTGGGGCCGTTCGGTCCCTTAGTAATTCACCCCTCCACTTT.

This chain links TRBV19 with TRBJ1-2; possible D gene TRBD1, 6 bases. CDR1 and CDR2 (germline): LNHDA, SQIVND (reference sequence). V was shortened by 6 bases and J by 0 bases, with 17 bases between the two germline ends. The CDR3 sequence is 16 residues long. The DNA of the CDR3 is TGTGCCAGTAGACCCCAGGGGCAGGGAACTAACTATGGCTACACCTTC. Translating it yields CASRPQGQGTNYGYTF.